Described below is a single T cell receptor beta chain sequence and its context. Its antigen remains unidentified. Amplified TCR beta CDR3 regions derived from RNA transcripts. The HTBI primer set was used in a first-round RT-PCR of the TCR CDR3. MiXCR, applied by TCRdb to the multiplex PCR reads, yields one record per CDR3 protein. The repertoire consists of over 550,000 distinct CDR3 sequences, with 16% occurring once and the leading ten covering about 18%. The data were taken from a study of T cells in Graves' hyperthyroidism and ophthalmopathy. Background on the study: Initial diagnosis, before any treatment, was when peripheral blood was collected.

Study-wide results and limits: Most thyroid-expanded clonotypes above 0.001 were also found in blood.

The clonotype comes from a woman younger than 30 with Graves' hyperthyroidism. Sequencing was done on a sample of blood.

The CDR3 DNA sequence: TGTGCCAGCAGCCAATACACGAACACCGGGGAGCTGTTTTTT. Protein: CASSQYTNTGELFF. The chain employs TRBV3-1 and TRBJ2-2, with D hard to call. V was cut by 2 bases and J by 0 bases, with 4 bases left in between. This CDR3 contains 14 residues. CDR1 and CDR2 (germline): LGHDT, YNNKEL (reference sequence).